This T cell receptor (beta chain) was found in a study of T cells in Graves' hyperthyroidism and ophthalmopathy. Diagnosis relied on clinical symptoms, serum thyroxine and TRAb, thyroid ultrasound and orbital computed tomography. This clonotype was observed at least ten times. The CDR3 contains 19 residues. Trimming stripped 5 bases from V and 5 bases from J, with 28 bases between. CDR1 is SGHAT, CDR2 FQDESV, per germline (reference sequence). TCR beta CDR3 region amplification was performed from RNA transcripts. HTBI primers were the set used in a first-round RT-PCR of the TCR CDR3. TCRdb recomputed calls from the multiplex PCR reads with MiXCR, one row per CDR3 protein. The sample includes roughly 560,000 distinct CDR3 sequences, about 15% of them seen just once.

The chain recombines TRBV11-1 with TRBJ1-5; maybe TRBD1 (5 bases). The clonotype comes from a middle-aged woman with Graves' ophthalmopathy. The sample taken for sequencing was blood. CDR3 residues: CASSLGRYPPRVSDQPQHF. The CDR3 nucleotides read TGTGCCAGCAGCCTAGGTCGGTACCCCCCCAGGGTTTCGGATCAGCCCCAGCATTTT.